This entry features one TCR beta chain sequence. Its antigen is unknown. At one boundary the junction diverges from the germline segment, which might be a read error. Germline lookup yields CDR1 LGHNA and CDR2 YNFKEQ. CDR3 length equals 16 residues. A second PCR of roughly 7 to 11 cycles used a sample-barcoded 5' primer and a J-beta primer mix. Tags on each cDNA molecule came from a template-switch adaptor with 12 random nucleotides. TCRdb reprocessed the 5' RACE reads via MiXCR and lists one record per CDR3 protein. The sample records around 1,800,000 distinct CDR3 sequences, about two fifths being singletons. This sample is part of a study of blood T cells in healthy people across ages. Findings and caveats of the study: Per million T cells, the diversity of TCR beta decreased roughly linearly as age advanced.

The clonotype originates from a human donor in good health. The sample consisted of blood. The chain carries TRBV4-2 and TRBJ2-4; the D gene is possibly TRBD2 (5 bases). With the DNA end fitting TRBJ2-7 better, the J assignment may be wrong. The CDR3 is CAGSQEGSPHNYEQYF. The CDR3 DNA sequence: TGTGCCGGCAGCCAAGAGGGCAGCCCTCATAACTACGAGCAGTACTTC.